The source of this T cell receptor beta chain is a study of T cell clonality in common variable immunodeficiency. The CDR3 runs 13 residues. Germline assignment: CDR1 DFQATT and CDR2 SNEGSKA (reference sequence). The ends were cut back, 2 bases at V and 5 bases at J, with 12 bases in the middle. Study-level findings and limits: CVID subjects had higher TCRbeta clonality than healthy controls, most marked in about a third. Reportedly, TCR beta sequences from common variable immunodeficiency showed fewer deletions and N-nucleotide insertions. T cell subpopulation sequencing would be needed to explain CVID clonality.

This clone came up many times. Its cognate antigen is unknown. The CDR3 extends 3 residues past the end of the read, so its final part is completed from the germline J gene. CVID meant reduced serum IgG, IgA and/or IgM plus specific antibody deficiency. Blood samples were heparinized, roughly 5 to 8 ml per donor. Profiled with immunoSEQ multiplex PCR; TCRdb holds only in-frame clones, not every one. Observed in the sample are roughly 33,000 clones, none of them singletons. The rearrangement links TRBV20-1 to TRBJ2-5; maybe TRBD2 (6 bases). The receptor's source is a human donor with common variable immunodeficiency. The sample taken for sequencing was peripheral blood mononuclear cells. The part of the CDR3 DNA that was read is TGCAGTGCTAGACTACTAGCTTCCGAGACC. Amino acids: CSARLLASET. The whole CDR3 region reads CSARLLASETQYF.